A single T cell receptor beta chain is shown here with its context. A junction end diverges from the germline sequence, so it may reflect a read error. This sample was taken from a study of blood T cells in healthy people across ages. A second roughly 6 to 11 cycle PCR used barcoded and J-beta primers. TCRdb processed the 5' RACE reads anew with MiXCR; each CDR3 protein has one entry. The sample carries about 930,000 distinct CDR3 sequences, 29% recorded once. CDR1 DFQATT and CDR2 SNEGSKA come from the germline V gene (reference sequence). This CDR3 is 12 amino acids long. The data were also submitted as part of a second study, on T cells of mothers and their children.

The chain carries TRBV20-1 and TRBJ1-1; D ambiguous. The receptor comes from a woman aged 40 to 49 in good health. The sample was blood. The CDR3 region is CRATDPVTEAFF. The CDR3 DNA reads TGTAGGGCCACAGACCCTGTCACTGAAGCTTTCTTT.